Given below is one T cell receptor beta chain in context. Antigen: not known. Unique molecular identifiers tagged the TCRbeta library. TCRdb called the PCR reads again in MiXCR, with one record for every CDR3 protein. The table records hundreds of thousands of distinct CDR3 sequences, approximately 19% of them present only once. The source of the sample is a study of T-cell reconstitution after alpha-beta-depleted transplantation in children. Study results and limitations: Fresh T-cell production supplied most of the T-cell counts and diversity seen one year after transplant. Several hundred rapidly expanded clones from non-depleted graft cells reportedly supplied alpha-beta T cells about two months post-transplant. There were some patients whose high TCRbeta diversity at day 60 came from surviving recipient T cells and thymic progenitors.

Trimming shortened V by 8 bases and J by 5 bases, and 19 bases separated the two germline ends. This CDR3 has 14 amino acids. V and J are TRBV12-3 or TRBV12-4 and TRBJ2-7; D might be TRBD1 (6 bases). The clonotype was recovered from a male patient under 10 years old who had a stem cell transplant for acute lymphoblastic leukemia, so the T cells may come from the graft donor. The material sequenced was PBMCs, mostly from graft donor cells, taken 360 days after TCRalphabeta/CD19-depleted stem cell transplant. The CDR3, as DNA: TGTGCCAGCGGAGCAAAAACCAGGGGAGACGAGCAGTACTTC. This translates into CASGAKTRGDEQYF.